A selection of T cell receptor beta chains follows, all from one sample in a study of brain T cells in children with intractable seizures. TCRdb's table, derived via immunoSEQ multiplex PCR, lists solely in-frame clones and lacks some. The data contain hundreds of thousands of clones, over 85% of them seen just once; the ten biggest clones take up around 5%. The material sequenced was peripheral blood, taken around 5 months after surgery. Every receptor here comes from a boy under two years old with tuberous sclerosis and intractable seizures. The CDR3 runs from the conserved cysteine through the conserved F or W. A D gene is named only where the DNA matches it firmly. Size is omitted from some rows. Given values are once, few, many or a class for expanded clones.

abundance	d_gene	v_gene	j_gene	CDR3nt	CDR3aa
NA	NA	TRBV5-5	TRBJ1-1	TGTGCCAGCAGCTTGCGGGAGATGAACACTGAAGCTTTCTTT	CASSLREMNTEAFF
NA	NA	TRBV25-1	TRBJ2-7	TGTGCCAGCAGTGATCCGGGGTCGAGGCACGAGCAGTACTTC	CASSDPGSRHEQYF
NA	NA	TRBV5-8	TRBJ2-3	TGTGCCAGCAGCTTGGAGCTAGGAACGGGTACGCAGTATTTT	CASSLELGTGTQYF
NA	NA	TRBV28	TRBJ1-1	TGTGCCAGCAGTTTATATGGCAGAATGAACACTGAAGCTTTCTTT	CASSLYGRMNTEAFF
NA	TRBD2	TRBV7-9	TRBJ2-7	TGTGCCAGCAGCTTAGGACTAGCGGGATACAATTACGAGCAGTACTTC	CASSLGLAGYNYEQYF
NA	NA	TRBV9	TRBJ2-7	TGTGCCAGCAGCGGGGGGGGACAGACCTACGAGCAGTACTTC	CASSGGGQTYEQYF
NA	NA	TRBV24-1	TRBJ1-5	TGTGCCACCAGTCCGGAAGGCAATCAGCCCCAGCATTTT	CATSPEGNQPQHF
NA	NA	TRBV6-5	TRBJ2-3	TGTGCCAGCAGAAGTAGCACAGATACGCAGTATTTT	CASRSSTDTQYF
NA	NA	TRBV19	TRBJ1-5	TGTGCCAGTAGTATAGATATAAGCAATCAGCCCCAGCATTTT	CASSIDISNQPQHF
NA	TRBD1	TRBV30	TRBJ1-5	TGTGCCTGGAGTGTACTGGGACAGGGGTTCAATCAGCCCCAGCATTTT	CAWSVLGQGFNQPQHF
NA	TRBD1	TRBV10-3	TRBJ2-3	TGTGCCATCAGTGAGTCCCAGGGGGAAACAGATACGCAGTATTTT	CAISESQGETDTQYF
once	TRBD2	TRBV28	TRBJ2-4	TGTGCCAGCATTGGGCTAGCGGGAGGTCTAGCCAAAAACATTCAGTACTTC	CASIGLAGGLAKNIQYF
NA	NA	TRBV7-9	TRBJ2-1	TGTGCCAGCAGCTTAGAAAATGGTTACAATGAGCAGTTCTTC	CASSLENGYNEQFF
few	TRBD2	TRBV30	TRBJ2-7	TGTGCCTGGAATCCTAGCGGGAGGTACGAGCAGTACTTC	CAWNPSGRYEQYF
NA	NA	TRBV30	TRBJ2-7	TGTGCCTGGAGTGGGGGGGCAGGTTCCTACGAGCAGTACTTC	CAWSGGAGSYEQYF
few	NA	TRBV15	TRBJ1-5	TGTGCCACCAGCAGAGATTACCTAAATCAGCCCCAGCATTTT	CATSRDYLNQPQHF
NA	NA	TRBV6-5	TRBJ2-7	TGTGCCAGCAGTTACGACAGTACCTACGAGCAGTACTTC	CASSYDSTYEQYF
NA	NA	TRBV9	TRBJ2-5	TGTGCCAGCAGCCACGGAGGTAGAATGGAGACCCAGTACTTC	CASSHGGRMETQYF
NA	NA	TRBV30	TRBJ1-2	TGTGCCCACTCCCCTACAGGGATCAATGGCTACACCTTC	CAHSPTGINGYTF
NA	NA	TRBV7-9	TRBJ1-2	TGTGCCAGCAGCTTAATAAGGGCATTGGGTGGCTACACCTTC	CASSLIRALGGYTF
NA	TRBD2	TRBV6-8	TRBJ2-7	TGTGCCAGCAGACTACTAGCGGGAGCCCGCTACGAGCAGTACTTC	CASRLLAGARYEQYF
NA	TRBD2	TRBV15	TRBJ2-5	TGTGCCACCAGCAGGAGGACTAGCGGGGGGGACGAGTACTTC	CATSRRTSGGDEYF
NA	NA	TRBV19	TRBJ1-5	TGTGCCAGTAGTACGCAGGGCTATCAGCCCCAGCATTTT	CASSTQGYQPQHF
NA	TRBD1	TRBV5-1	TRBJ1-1	TGCGCCAGCAGCTTCAACGGACAGGGTGACACTGAAGCTTTCTTT	CASSFNGQGDTEAFF
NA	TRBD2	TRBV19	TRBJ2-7	TGTGCCAGTAGTCCTAGGACTAGCGGTCCTTACGAGCAGTACTTC	CASSPRTSGPYEQYF
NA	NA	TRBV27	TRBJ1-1	TGTGCCAGCAGTCAAGGACAGCTGAACACTGAAGCTTTCTTT	CASSQGQLNTEAFF
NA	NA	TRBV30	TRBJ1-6	TGTGCCTGGAGGCCCTATAATTCACCCCTCCACTTT	CAWRPYNSPLHF
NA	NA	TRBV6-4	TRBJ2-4	TGTGCCAACAGTGAGGCCTTCAAAAACATTCAGTACTTC	CANSEAFKNIQYF
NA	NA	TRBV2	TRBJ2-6	TGTGCCAGCATGGTGCTAGTTAAGACTCATTCTGGGGCCAACGTCCTGACTTTC	CASMVLVKTHSGANVLTF
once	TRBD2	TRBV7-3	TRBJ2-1	TGTGCCAGCAGTTCGCTAGCGGGAGCTGAGCAGTTCTTC	CASSSLAGAEQFF
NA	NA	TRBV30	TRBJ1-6	TGTGCCTGGACCGGGAGAATTAATTCACCCCTCCACTTT	CAWTGRINSPLHF
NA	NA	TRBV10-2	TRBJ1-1	TGCGCCAGCAGTGAAGAGGGGGGGAACACTGAAGCTTTCTTT	CASSEEGGNTEAFF
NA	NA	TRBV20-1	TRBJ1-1	TGCAGTGCTAGTGTCGGCAGGGGAAACACTGAAGCTTTCTTT	CSASVGRGNTEAFF
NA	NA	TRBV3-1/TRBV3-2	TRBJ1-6	TGTGCCAGCAGCCAATCCGAAAAAAATTCACCCCTCCACTTT	CASSQSEKNSPLHF
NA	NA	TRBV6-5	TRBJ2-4	TGTGCCAGCAGTTACTCAGGGGGAATAGCCAAAAACATTCAGTACTTC	CASSYSGGIAKNIQYF
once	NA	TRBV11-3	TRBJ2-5	TGTGCCAGCAGCCCTCCTATCAGGGACGAGACCCAGTACTTC	CASSPPIRDETQYF
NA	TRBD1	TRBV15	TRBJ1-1	TGTGCCACCAGCAGAAGGACAGGGGATAACACTGAAGCTTTCTTT	CATSRRTGDNTEAFF
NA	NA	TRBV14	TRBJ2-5	TGTGCCAGCAGCCAAAACGGGGTTGGGGAAGAGACCCAGTACTTC	CASSQNGVGEETQYF
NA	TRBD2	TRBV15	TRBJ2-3	TGTGCCACCAGCAGAGTAAGGGCTAGCGGGAATGGAGATACGCAGTATTTT	CATSRVRASGNGDTQYF
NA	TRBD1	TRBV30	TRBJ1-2	TGTGCCTGGAGTGTAGGGCAGGGGGGGGCGTATGGCTACACCTTC	CAWSVGQGGAYGYTF
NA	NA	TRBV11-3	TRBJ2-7	TGTGCCAGCAGGTCCGGGACATCCAGCTCCTACGAGCAGTACTTC	CASRSGTSSSYEQYF
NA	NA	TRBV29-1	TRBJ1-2	TGCAGCGTTGGTATTTTAAGCCTCGAAAGAATTTATGGCTACACCTTC	CSVGILSLERIYGYTF
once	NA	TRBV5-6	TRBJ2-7	TGTGCCAGCAGCTTGAGAGTTTACGAGCAGTACTTC	CASSLRVYEQYF
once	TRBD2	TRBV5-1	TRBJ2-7	TGCGCCAGCAGCTCTGAGCGGGGGGGTGACGAGCAGTACTTC	CASSSERGGDEQYF
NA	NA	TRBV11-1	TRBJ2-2	TGTGCCAGCAGCTTAGAAGGGAACACCGGGGAGCTGTTTTTT	CASSLEGNTGELFF
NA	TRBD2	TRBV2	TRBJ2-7	TGTGCCAGCAGGGGGACTAGCGTCTACGAGCAGTACTTC	CASRGTSVYEQYF
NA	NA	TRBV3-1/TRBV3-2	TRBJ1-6	TGTGCCAGCAGCCAAGGACAGGACAATTCACCCCTCCACTTT	CASSQGQDNSPLHF
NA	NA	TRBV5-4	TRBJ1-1	TGTGCCAGCAGCTCCCCGGGTCTGAACACTGAAGCTTTCTTT	CASSSPGLNTEAFF
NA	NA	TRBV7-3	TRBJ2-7	TGTGCCAGCAGCTTAACGGTCAGGGGACAAGGGTCCCTCTTTTTC	CASSLTVRGQGSLFF
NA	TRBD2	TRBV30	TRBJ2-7	TGTGCCTGGATGGGACTAGCGGGAACATCGGGTTCCTACGAGCAGTACTTC	CAWMGLAGTSGSYEQYF
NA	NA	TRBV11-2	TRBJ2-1	TGTGCCAGCAGCTTCCAGACAGCCTCTCGGGAGTGGAATGAGCAGTTCTTC	CASSFQTASREWNEQFF
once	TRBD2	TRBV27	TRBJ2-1	TGTGCCAGCAGTTTATTTGAGGGACTAGCGTACAATGAGCAGTTCTTC	CASSLFEGLAYNEQFF
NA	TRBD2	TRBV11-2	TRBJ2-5	TGTGCCAGCAGCTTGTTGGCTAGCGGTAACCAAGAGACCCAGTACTTC	CASSLLASGNQETQYF